This TCR beta chain was captured by sequencing in a study of tumor and adjacent non-tumor tissue in lung cancer. CDR3 length equals 16 residues. CDR1 and CDR2 (germline): MNHNS, SASEGT. RNA was extracted from bulk tissue without any cell sorting. Comment on this clonotype: Germline is not matched at one junction end, which may reflect a read error.

The library came from three nested PCR rounds adapted from ARM-PCR protocols. TCRdb reprocessed the multiplex PCR reads via MiXCR and lists one record per CDR3 protein. The table shows tens of thousands of distinct CDR3 sequences, with 65% to 75% occurring only once. This receptor was taken from a man between 60 and 75 years old with non-small cell lung cancer. The chain couples TRBV6-1 to TRBJ1-2; TRBD1 matches at 10 bases. The sequencing sample was made of lung tumor tissue. The CDR3 loop reads CDSTRDRGPVNYGYTF. The CDR3 bases are TGTGACAGCACCAGGGACAGGGGTCCCGTCAACTATGGCTACACCTTC.